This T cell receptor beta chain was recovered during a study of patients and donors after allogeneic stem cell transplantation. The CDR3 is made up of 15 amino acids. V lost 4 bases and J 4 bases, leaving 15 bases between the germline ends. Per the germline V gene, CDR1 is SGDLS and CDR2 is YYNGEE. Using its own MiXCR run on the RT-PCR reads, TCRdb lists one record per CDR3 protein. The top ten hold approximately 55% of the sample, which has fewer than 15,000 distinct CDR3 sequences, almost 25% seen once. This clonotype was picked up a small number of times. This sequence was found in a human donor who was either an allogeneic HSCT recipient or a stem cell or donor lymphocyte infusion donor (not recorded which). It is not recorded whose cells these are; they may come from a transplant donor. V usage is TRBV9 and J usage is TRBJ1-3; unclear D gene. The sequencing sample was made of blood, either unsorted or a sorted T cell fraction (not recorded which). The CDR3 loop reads CASSRTRGPGNTIYF. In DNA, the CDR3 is TGTGCCAGCAGCCGAACCCGAGGTCCGGGAAACACCATATATTTT.